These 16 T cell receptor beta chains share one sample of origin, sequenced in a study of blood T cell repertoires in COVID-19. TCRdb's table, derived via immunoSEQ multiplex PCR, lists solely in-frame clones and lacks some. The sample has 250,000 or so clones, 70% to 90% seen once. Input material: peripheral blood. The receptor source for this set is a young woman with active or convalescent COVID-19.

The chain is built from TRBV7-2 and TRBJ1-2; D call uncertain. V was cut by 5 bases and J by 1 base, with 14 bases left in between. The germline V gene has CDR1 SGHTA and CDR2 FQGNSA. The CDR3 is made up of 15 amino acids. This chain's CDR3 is CASSISHGSNYGYTF. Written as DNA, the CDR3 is TGTGCCAGCAGCATATCCCACGGGAGTAACTATGGCTACACCTTC.

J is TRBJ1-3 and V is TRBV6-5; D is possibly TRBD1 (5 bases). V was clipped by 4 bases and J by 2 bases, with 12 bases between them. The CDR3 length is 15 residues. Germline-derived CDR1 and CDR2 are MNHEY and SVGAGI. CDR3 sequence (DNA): TGTGCCAGCAGTTTAAGCGGGGGGGCTGGAAACACCATATATTTT. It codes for CASSLSGGAGNTIYF.

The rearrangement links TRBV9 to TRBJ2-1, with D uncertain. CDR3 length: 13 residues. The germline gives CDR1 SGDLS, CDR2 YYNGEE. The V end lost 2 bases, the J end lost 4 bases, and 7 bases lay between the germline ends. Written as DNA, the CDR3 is TGTGCCAGCAGCGTGGCAGATTACAATGAGCAGTTCTTC. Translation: CASSVADYNEQFF. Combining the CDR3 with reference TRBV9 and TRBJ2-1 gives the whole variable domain DSGVTQTPKHLITATGQRVTLRCSPRSGDLSVYWYQQSLDQGLQFLIQYYNGEERAKGNILERFSAQQFPDLHSELNLSSLELGDSALYFCASSVADYNEQFFGPGTRLTVL.

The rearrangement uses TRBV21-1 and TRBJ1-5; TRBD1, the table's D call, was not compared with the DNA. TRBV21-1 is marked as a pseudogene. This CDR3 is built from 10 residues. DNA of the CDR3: TGTGCCAGTCAGGCCCAGCCCCAGCATTTT. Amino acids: CASQAQPQHF.

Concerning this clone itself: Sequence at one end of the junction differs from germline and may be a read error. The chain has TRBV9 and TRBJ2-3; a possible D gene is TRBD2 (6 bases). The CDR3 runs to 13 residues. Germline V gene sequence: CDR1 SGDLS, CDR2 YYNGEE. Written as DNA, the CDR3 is TGTGCCAGCACTGGGGAGGTTGTAGATATGCAGTATTTT. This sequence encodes CASTGEVVDMQYF.

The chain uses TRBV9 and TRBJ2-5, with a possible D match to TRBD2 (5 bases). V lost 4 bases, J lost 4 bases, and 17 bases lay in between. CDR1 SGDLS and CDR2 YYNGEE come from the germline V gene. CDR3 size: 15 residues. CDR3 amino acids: CASSPRQLVGETQYF. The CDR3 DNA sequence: TGTGCCAGCAGCCCTCGGCAACTAGTCGGAGAGACCCAGTACTTC.

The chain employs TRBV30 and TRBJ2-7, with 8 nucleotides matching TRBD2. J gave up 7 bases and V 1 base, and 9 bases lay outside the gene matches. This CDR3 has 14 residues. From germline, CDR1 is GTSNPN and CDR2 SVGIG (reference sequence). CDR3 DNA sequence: TGTGCCTGGAGTGCAGACCCCGGGGGGGTAGAGCAGTACTTC. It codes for CAWSADPGGVEQYF.

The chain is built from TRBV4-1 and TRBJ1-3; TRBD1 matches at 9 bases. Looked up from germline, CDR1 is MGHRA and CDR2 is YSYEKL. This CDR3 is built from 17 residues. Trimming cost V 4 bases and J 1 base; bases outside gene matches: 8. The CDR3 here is CASSPNGQGSSGNTIYF. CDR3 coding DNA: TGCGCCAGCAGCCCTAATGGACAGGGGAGTTCTGGAAACACCATATATTTT.

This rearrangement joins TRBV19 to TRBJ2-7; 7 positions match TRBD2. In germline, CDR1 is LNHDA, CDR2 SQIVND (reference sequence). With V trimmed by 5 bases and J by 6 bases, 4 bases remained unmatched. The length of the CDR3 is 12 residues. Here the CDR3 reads CASSAGGGEQYF. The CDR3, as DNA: TGTGCCAGTAGTGCTGGGGGGGGCGAGCAGTACTTC. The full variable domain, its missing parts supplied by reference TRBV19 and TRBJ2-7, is DGGITQSPKYLFRKEGQNVTLSCEQNLNHDAMYWYRQDPGQGLRLIYYSQIVNDFQKGDIAEGYSVSREKKESFPLTVTSAQKNPTAFYLCASSAGGGEQYFGPGTRLTVT.

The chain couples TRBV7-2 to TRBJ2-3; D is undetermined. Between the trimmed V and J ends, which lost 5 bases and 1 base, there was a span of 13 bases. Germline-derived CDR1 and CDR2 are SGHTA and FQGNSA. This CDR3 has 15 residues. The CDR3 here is CASSLPSSGTDTQYF. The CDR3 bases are TGTGCCAGCAGCCTCCCCTCGAGCGGCACAGATACGCAGTATTTT.

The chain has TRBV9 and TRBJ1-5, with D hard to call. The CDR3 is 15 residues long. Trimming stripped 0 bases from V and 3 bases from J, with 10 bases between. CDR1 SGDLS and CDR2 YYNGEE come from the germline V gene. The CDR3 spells CASSVDPGDNQPQHF. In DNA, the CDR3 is TGTGCCAGCAGCGTAGATCCCGGAGACAATCAGCCCCAGCATTTT.

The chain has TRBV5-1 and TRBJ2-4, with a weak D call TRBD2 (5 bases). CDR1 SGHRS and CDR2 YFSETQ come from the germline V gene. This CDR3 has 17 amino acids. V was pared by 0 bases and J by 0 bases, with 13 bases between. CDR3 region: CASSLDSGGLAKNIQYF. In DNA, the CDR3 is TGCGCCAGCAGCTTGGACAGCGGTGGGCTAGCCAAAAACATTCAGTACTTC.

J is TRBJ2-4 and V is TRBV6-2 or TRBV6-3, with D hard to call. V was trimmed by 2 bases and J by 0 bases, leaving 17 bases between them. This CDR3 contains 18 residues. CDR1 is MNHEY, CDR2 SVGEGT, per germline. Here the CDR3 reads CASSYPFQSFLAKNIQYF. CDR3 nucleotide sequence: TGTGCCAGCAGTTACCCCTTTCAGTCCTTCCTAGCCAAAAACATTCAGTACTTC.

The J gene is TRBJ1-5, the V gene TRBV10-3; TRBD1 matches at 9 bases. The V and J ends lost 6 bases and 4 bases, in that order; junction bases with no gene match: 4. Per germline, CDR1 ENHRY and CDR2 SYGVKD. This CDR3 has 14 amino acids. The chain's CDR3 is CAIRGQGGNQPQHF. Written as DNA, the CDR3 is TGTGCCATCAGGGGACAGGGAGGAAATCAGCCCCAGCATTTT.

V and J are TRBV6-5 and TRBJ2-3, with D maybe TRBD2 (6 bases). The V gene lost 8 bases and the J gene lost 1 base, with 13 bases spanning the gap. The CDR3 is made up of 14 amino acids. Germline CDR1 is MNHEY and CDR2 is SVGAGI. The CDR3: CASVSPGGTDTQYF. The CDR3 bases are TGTGCCAGCGTCTCTCCGGGGGGCACAGATACGCAGTATTTT.

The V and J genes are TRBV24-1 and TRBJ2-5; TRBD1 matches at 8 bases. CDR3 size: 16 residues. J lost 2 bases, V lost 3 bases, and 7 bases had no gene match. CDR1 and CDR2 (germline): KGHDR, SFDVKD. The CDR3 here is CATSDPGTGGQETQYF. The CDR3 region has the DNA TGTGCCACCAGTGATCCGGGGACAGGTGGTCAAGAGACCCAGTACTTC.